This TCR beta chain was recorded in a study of cytomegalovirus exposure and HLA in healthy donors. A note on this clone: Its antigen remains unidentified.

General study findings and limits: Earlier results showed most TCR beta V segments being productive about 90% or about 30% of the time.

The primer mix had 60 Vbeta and 13 Jbeta primers. Sequenced by immunoSEQ multiplex PCR; TCRdb stores in-frame clones only, minus some. Of hundreds of thousands of clones detected, 82% appear once; the ten largest clones hold nearly 6%. Germline-derived CDR1 and CDR2 are SQVTM and ANQGSEA. The CDR3 spans 12 residues. This chain connects TRBV29-1 to TRBJ2-5; D call uncertain. The end of the DNA fits TRBJ2-7 better, so the J call may be wrong. The sample taken for sequencing was PBMCs. The origin of this receptor is a man in his forties in good health and CMV-seropositive. The CDR3 DNA is TGCAGCGTTGGGCGGCCCGACTACGAGCAGTACTTC. Its protein is CSVGRPDYEQYF.